One and the same sample provided the 3 T cell receptor beta chains below, sequenced in a study of human T cells and chemical hapten exposure. Time point here: pre-sensitization, week 0. Treatment noted: therapeutic diphenylcyclopropenone sensitization with weekly scalp DPC. TCRdb recomputed calls from the RACE reads with MiXCR, one row per CDR3 protein. Of some 200,000 distinct CDR3 sequences listed, more than 25% are singletons. The sequencing here drew on whole blood, taken in connection with sensitization to the hapten diphenylcyclopropenone (DPC). These receptors were obtained from a woman in her twenties or thirties with alopecia areata. Some clones in this sample may be carry-over from other donors' samples.

A few counts support this clonotype. The J gene is TRBJ2-5, the V gene TRBV4-1; 10 nucleotides agree with TRBD2. Germline CDR1 reads MGHRA; CDR2 reads YSYEKL. The CDR3 totals 18 residues. V lost 2 bases to trimming and J lost 5 bases; unmatched junction nucleotides: 14. This CDR3 is CASSQPLPGTSDGETQYF. CDR3 DNA: TGCGCCAGCAGCCAACCCTTACCCGGGACTAGCGACGGGGAGACCCAGTACTTC.

The genes are TRBV6-2 or TRBV6-3 and TRBJ2-1; a weak D match, TRBD2 (5 bases). The CDR3 is made up of 12 amino acids. The V end was cut by 7 bases, the J end by 13 bases, with 17 bases between. Germline assignment: CDR1 MNHEY and CDR2 SVGEGT. The CDR3 DNA reads TGTGCCAGCACCACCCCGGGGATGTTTCAGTTCTTC. Protein product: CASTTPGMFQFF.

This clonotype was seen more than once but under ten times. This chain joins TRBV5-6 and TRBJ2-3; 7 positions agree with TRBD1. From germline, CDR1 is SGHDT and CDR2 YYEEEE. CDR3 size: 16 residues. The ends lost 4 bases at V and 4 bases at J; junction bases unmatched: 12. Here the CDR3 DNA reads TGTGCCAGCAGCCAAAATACCGGGACAGACCCAGATACGCAGTATTTT. Translating gives CASSQNTGTDPDTQYF.